The 5 T cell receptor beta chains below were found in one sample sequenced in a study of T-cell reconstitution after alpha-beta-depleted transplantation in children. Using unique molecular identifiers, the investigators prepared the TCRbeta library. Each CDR3 protein gets one entry after TCRdb re-called the PCR reads with MiXCR. The data show 670,000 or so distinct CDR3 sequences, roughly 14% seen once. Material: PBMCs, obtained before TCRalphabeta/CD19-depleted stem cell transplant. These receptors were taken from a girl aged 2 to 10 with congenital amegakaryocytic thrombocytopenia, due to receive a stem cell transplant.

This clonotype was recorded a few times. This chain joins TRBV7-9 and TRBJ2-7, with TRBD2 matching 8 bases. Germline lookup yields CDR1 SEHNR and CDR2 FQNEAQ (reference sequence). Trimming removed 6 bases from V and 4 bases from J; junction bases left unmatched: 14. This CDR3 contains 16 residues. CDR3 loop: CASSTFLSGSSYEQYF. The DNA for the CDR3 is TGTGCCAGCAGTACCTTTTTGAGCGGGAGTTCGTACGAGCAGTACTTC.

This clonotype was counted only a few times. This rearrangement joins TRBV28 to TRBJ2-1; 7 nucleotides line up with TRBD1. Germline values: CDR1 MDHEN, CDR2 SYDVKM. There are 16 residues in the CDR3. V was clipped by 5 bases and J by 0 bases; unmatched bases: 7. In nucleotides, the CDR3 is TGTGCCAGCAGTCCCGACAGGGTGGCCTCCTACAATGAGCAGTTCTTC. Residues: CASSPDRVASYNEQFF.

This clonotype was seen repeatedly, ten times or more. The V call is TRBV29-1, the J call TRBJ2-1; 13 positions match TRBD2. Losses at the gene ends were 6 bases for V and 7 bases for J; bases not matched to a gene: 6. CDR1 is SQVTM, CDR2 ANQGSEA, per germline. CDR3 length: 14 residues. The CDR3 sequence: CSVGGTSGTNEQFF. CDR3 nucleotides: TGCAGCGTCGGGGGGACTAGCGGGACGAATGAGCAGTTCTTC.

This clonotype was recorded at least ten times. The J gene is TRBJ2-7, the V gene TRBV7-2; 12 positions match TRBD2. CDR1 SGHTA and CDR2 FQGNSA come from the germline V gene. The length of the CDR3 is 15 residues. Unmatched junction bases numbered 5, after V lost 2 bases and J lost 6 bases. CDR3 sequence: CASSLSLAGGGEQYF. In DNA form, the CDR3 reads TGTGCCAGCAGCTTATCACTAGCGGGAGGCGGCGAGCAGTACTTC. The full variable domain, its missing parts supplied by reference TRBV7-2 and TRBJ2-7, is GAGVSQSPSNKVTEKGKDVELRCDPISGHTALYWYRQSLGQGLEFLIYFQGNSAPDKSGLPSDRFSAERTGGSVSTLTIQRTQQEDSAVYLCASSLSLAGGGEQYFGPGTRLTVT.

This clonotype has ten or more counts. V gene TRBV20-1 combines with J gene TRBJ2-3, with 10 bases aligning to TRBD2. CDR3 size: 15 residues. The V and J ends lost 5 bases and 4 bases, in that order; junction bases with no gene match: 9. CDR1 is DFQATT, CDR2 SNEGSKA, per germline (reference sequence). CDR3 nucleotide sequence: TGCAGTGCTCCGAGCCTAGCGGGAGCCTCAGATACGCAGTATTTT. It is translated as CSAPSLAGASDTQYF.